These 7 T cell receptor beta chains share one sample of origin, sequenced in a study of T cell responses to AZD1222 COVID-19 vaccine. Profiling relied on immunoSEQ multiplex PCR, and the TCRdb table lists in-frame clones only, not all of them. The sample holds approximately 130,000 clones, 70% to 90% seen once. This sample comprised peripheral blood, obtained on day 0 of AZD1222 vaccination. The receptors were sampled from an adult in good health.

The table lists this clone with a count of one. The chain recombines TRBV6-5 with TRBJ1-1; D might be TRBD1 (6 bases). This CDR3 spans 14 amino acids. Germline V gene data show CDR1 as MNHEY and CDR2 as SVGAGI. Deletions cut 6 bases from V and 3 bases from J, with 14 bases between. CDR3 DNA: TGTGCCAGCAGCCTTACAGGGTTGGACACTGAAGCTTTCTTT. Translating gives CASSLTGLDTEAFF.

For the CDR3, the DNA is TGCGCCAGCAGCGTAGGACAGGGTGATAACTATGGCTACACCTTC. Protein sequence: CASSVGQGDNYGYTF. The chain has TRBV5-1 and TRBJ1-2, with 8 nucleotides matching TRBD1. CDR1 is SGHRS and CDR2 is YFSETQ in the germline V gene. Trimming cost V 4 bases and J 1 base; bases outside gene matches: 6. The length of the CDR3 is 15 residues. The whole variable domain, remainder taken from reference TRBV5-1 and TRBJ1-2, is KAGVTQTPRYLIKTRGQQVTLSCSPISGHRSVSWYQQTPGQGLQFLFEYFSETQRNKGNFPGRFSGRQFSNSRSEMNVSTLELGDSALYLCASSVGQGDNYGYTFGSGTRLTVV.

The J gene is TRBJ1-2, the V gene TRBV27, with D hard to call. Germline V gives CDR1 MNHEY, CDR2 SMNVEV (reference sequence). The CDR3 totals 16 residues. V was trimmed by 5 bases and J by 2 bases, leaving 18 bases between them. CDR3 sequence reads: CASSPTLVGRNYGYTF. CDR3 DNA: TGTGCCAGCAGTCCAACACTGGTGGGGAGAAACTATGGCTACACCTTC.

The rearrangement uses TRBV30 and TRBJ1-6, with D hard to call. The CDR3 covers 17 residues. The ends were cut back, 3 bases at V and 5 bases at J, with 20 bases in the middle. The V gene's germline CDR1 is GTSNPN and CDR2 SVGIG (reference sequence). Written as DNA, the CDR3 is TGTGCCTGGAGAAGGCGAGCCGACCTGTATAATAATTCACCCCTCCACTTT. It encodes CAWRRRADLYNNSPLHF. The variable domain in full, completed from reference TRBV30 and TRBJ1-6, reads SQTIHQWPATLVQPVGSPLSLECTVEGTSNPNLYWYRQAAGRGLQLLFYSVGIGQISSEVPQNLSASRPQDRQFILSSKKLLLSDSGFYLCAWRRRADLYNNSPLHFGNGTRLTVT.

The genes are TRBV10-1 and TRBJ2-3, with D perhaps TRBD1 (6 bases). CDR3 length: 16 amino acids. Germline CDR1 and CDR2: WNHNN and SYGVQD (reference sequence). V lost 7 bases, J lost 4 bases, and 21 bases lay in between. This chain's CDR3 is CASTTDRGPCSDTQYF. CDR3 DNA: TGCGCCAGCACTACGGACAGAGGGCCTTGTTCAGATACGCAGTATTTT.

V is TRBV29-1 and J is TRBJ1-1; 8 positions agree with TRBD1. The ends lost 5 bases at V and 5 bases at J; junction bases unmatched: 10. This CDR3 is built from 14 residues. CDR1 SQVTM and CDR2 ANQGSEA come from the germline V gene. CDR3: CSVTAGGLRTEAFF. In DNA, the CDR3 is TGCAGCGTTACAGCAGGGGGCTTGAGAACTGAAGCTTTCTTT.

This chain joins TRBV11-1 and TRBJ2-5, with 8 nucleotides matching TRBD2. The germline CDR1 and CDR2 sequences are SGHAT and FQDESV (reference sequence). CDR3 length: 16 amino acids. With 2 bases clipped from V and 4 bases from J, the junction kept 9 bases outside the gene matches. CDR3 region: CASSLRVGGRTETQYF. In nucleotides, the CDR3 is TGTGCCAGCAGCTTACGAGTGGGCGGGAGGACAGAGACCCAGTACTTC.